This T cell receptor (beta chain) was captured in a study of blood T cells in healthy people across ages. Primers used in a second PCR of roughly 6 to 11 cycles were a sample-barcoded 5' primer and a J-beta primer mix. MiXCR, run by TCRdb on the 5' RACE reads, gives a single entry per CDR3 protein. The table has 700,000 to 850,000 distinct CDR3 sequences, roughly 50% seen once. Germline-derived CDR1 and CDR2 are SGHRS and YFSETQ. V lost 5 bases and J lost 2, with 15 bases in between. This CDR3 is 15 amino acids long. Ten milliliters of peripheral blood were drawn from each donor into EDTA-treated tubes.

The receptor was derived from an elderly man in good health. This sequence joins TRBV5-1 and TRBJ2-3; D not certain. The sequenced material came from blood. The CDR3 reads CASRPALDFTDTQYF. The CDR3 coding sequence is TGCGCCAGCAGACCGGCCCTAGATTTCACAGATACGCAGTATTTT.